This TCR beta chain was profiled in a study of blood T cell dynamics during melanoma immunotherapy. TCRdb keeps only in-frame clones here, not all; method: immunoSEQ multiplex PCR. The sample includes roughly 15,000 clones, roughly 90% of them seen just once. Looked up from germline, CDR1 is SGHRS and CDR2 is YFSETQ. The CDR3 has 13 amino acids. Trimming pared 3 bases from V and 4 bases from J, leaving 10 bases between. Time point given: week 3, after first cycle of checkpoint inhibitor. Sample: blood, taken from a patient treated with checkpoint blockade. The chain is built from TRBV5-1 and TRBJ2-5, with D perhaps matching TRBD1 (6 bases). The clonotype comes from a human donor with melanoma. The CDR3 region is CASSSTGIETQYF. CDR3 bases: TGCGCCAGCAGCTCAACAGGGATAGAGACCCAGTACTTC.